This TCR beta chain was sequenced for a study of blood T cell repertoires in COVID-19. The overall study: From the United States, Italy and Spain came samples of acute and convalescent COVID-19.

Methods used by the authors: Amplifying reference gene primers gave estimates of nucleated cell counts. Libraries were prepared by immunoSEQ multiplex PCR; TCRdb keeps only in-frame clonotypes and omits some of them. V and J calls and clone size follow that table, whereas D and trimming were derived from the DNA. The repertoire has about 420,000 clones, around 90% of them found once; the top ten carry about 0.91%. The sample consisted of peripheral blood. The sequence came from a man aged 18 to 35 with COVID-19, enrolled during active disease.

CDR3 sequence: CASSQVGGYPNEQFF. As DNA, the CDR3 is TGCGCCAGCAGCCAAGTTGGGGGGTATCCAAATGAGCAGTTCTTC. The V and J genes are TRBV4-1 and TRBJ2-1; D perhaps matches TRBD2 (6 bases). This CDR3 is 15 amino acids long. Per germline, CDR1 MGHRA and CDR2 YSYEKL. With 1 base removed from V and 7 bases from J, the gap between germline ends came to 14 bases.